This T cell receptor beta chain was sequenced for a study of cytomegalovirus exposure and HLA in healthy donors. As for this clone: Its antigen remains unidentified.

Use of 60 Vbeta and 13 Jbeta primers characterized the PCR. Generated by immunoSEQ multiplex PCR, the TCRdb table keeps only in-frame clones and is missing some. The sample lists 150,000 or so clones; 78% were seen once. General observations from the study: It was confirmed in vitro that a few of the CMV-associated chains were specific for CMV antigens. Some segments of the V type, notably TRBV6-2 and TRBV6-3, were excluded as indistinguishable. With further analysis later on, most CMV-associated TCR beta chains appeared HLA-restricted. For most subjects, TCR beta sequences were reported to predict HLA-A and HLA-B alleles with accuracy.

V dropped 2 bases and J dropped 5; count of bases not matched to a gene: 7. Per germline, CDR1 SGHTA and CDR2 FQGTGA. The CDR3 extends over 15 amino acids. The rearrangement uses TRBV7-3 and TRBJ2-5; 8 bases fit TRBD2. This sequence was found in a middle-aged man in good health and CMV-seropositive. The sequenced sample consisted of PBMCs. The DNA for the CDR3 is TGTGCCAGCAGCTTATCCGGGAGGGCCGGGGAGACCCAGTACTTC. This sequence encodes CASSLSGRAGETQYF.